These 11 T cell receptor beta chains share one sample of origin, sequenced in a study of CD8+ T cells in alopecia areata. Treatment indicated: oral pan-JAK inhibitor, 5-10 mg twice daily. Sequencing templates came from extracted RNA that was reverse transcribed into cDNA. Only in-frame clones appear in the TCRdb table, and some are missing; sequencing was by immunoSEQ multiplex PCR. The sample holds fewer than 250,000 clones, roughly 64% seen once. This specimen consisted of CD4+ T cells sorted from blood, obtained at week 4, from a patient treated with tofacitinib. Receptor source: a human donor with alopecia areata.

The sample holds a few counts of this clone. V gene TRBV5-1 combines with J gene TRBJ1-2, with TRBD1 as a possible D gene (5 bases). The CDR3 consists of 15 residues. The V gene's germline CDR1 is SGHRS and CDR2 YFSETQ. Deletions cut 4 bases from V and 3 bases from J, with 16 bases between. In DNA, the CDR3 is TGCGCCAGCAGCCTCCAATCGACAGAACACTATGGCTACACCTTC. As protein: CASSLQSTEHYGYTF.

This clone was counted a few times. The rearrangement joins TRBV29-1 to TRBJ1-2; the D gene is possibly TRBD1 (5 bases). The germline CDR1 and CDR2 sequences are SQVTM and ANQGSEA. V was pared by 5 bases and J by 2 bases, with 18 bases between. The CDR3 runs to 15 residues. The CDR3 is CSVIGSWGSNYGYTF. The CDR3 DNA follows: TGCAGCGTTATCGGGAGCTGGGGGTCCAACTATGGCTACACCTTC.

V and J are TRBV19 and TRBJ1-2; D not certain. The CDR3 contains 13 residues. CDR1 LNHDA and CDR2 SQIVND come from the germline V gene (reference sequence). The V end was cut by 2 bases, the J end by 2 bases, with 6 bases between. CDR3 amino acids: CASSIRQNYGYTF. CDR3 nucleotides: TGTGCCAGTAGTATACGGCAAAACTATGGCTACACCTTC. Looking up the rest from reference TRBV19 and TRBJ1-2 gives the full variable domain: DGGITQSPKYLFRKEGQNVTLSCEQNLNHDAMYWYRQDPGQGLRLIYYSQIVNDFQKGDIAEGYSVSREKKESFPLTVTSAQKNPTAFYLCASSIRQNYGYTFGSGTRLTVV.

This clone was detected a few times. DNA of the CDR3: TGTGCCAGCAGCTTGCGGTCCTCTGGGGCCAACGTCCTGACTTTC. Protein product: CASSLRSSGANVLTF. The chain is built from TRBV5-4 and TRBJ2-6; D ambiguous. This CDR3 has 15 amino acids. Between the trimmed V and J ends, which lost 1 base and 0 bases, there was a span of 5 bases. In germline, CDR1 is SGHNT, CDR2 YYREEE (reference sequence).

V and J are TRBV9 and TRBJ1-6; D not certain. V lost 4 bases to trimming and J lost 11 bases, with 25 bases between them. This CDR3 spans 17 amino acids. Germline V gene data show CDR1 as SGDLS and CDR2 as YYNGEE. CDR3 amino acids: CASSFGWGGKDVAPLHF. CDR3 DNA sequence: TGTGCCAGCAGCTTTGGGTGGGGAGGGAAGGATGTCGCACCCCTCCACTTT. The variable domain in full, with the rest retrieved from reference TRBV9 and TRBJ1-6, is DSGVTQTPKHLITATGQRVTLRCSPRSGDLSVYWYQQSLDQGLQFLIQYYNGEERAKGNILERFSAQQFPDLHSELNLSSLELGDSALYFCASSFGWGGKDVAPLHFGNGTRLTVT.

This clone was recorded at least ten times. V and J are TRBV27 and TRBJ2-2, with D tentatively TRBD1 or TRBD2 (5 bases each). Germline loops: CDR1 MNHEY, CDR2 SMNVEV (reference sequence). V lost 8 bases, J lost 6 bases, and 16 bases lay in between. This CDR3 comprises 14 residues. The CDR3 bases are TGTGCCAGCGCCGGGACGAATAATGCCGGGGAGCTGTTTTTT. Protein product: CASAGTNNAGELFF.

This clone has a single count. CDR3 protein: CASGLFSGGTDTQYF. The CDR3 coding sequence is TGTGCTAGTGGTTTGTTTAGCGGGGGCACAGATACGCAGTATTTT. This chain uses TRBV12-5 with TRBJ2-3; TRBD2 matches 8 bases. CDR1 and CDR2 from the germline V gene are LGHNT and FRNRAP. CDR3 length equals 15 residues. The trim removed 2 bases at V and 1 base at J, leaving 2 bases unmatched.

V gene TRBV7-8 combines with J gene TRBJ2-1, with 7 bases aligning to TRBD1. CDR1 and CDR2 from the germline V gene are SGHVS and FQNEAQ. Trimming removed 5 bases from V and 9 bases from J; junction bases left unmatched: 10. The CDR3 is made up of 14 amino acids. The CDR3 spells CASSPQQGKVEQFF. DNA of the CDR3: TGTGCCAGCAGCCCGCAACAGGGGAAGGTTGAGCAGTTCTTC.

V and J are TRBV28 and TRBJ2-7; TRBD1 agrees at 8 bases. Germline V gene lookup returns CDR1 MDHEN and CDR2 SYDVKM. This CDR3 region has 13 residues. The V and J ends lost 2 bases and 9 bases, in that order; junction bases with no gene match: 6. The CDR3 nucleotides read TGTGCCAGCAGTTTAACAGGGGGAGGATGGCAGTACTTC. This translates into CASSLTGGGWQYF.

The chain recombines TRBV30 with TRBJ1-5, with TRBD1 as a possible D gene (5 bases). Germline V gene sequence: CDR1 GTSNPN, CDR2 SVGIG (reference sequence). V was cut by 3 bases and J by 2 bases, with 8 bases left in between. CDR3 length: 13 amino acids. As DNA, the CDR3 is TGTGCCTGGAGCGGGGCAGGCAATCAGCCCCAGCATTTT. Encoded protein: CAWSGAGNQPQHF. Looking up the rest from reference TRBV30 and TRBJ1-5 gives the full variable domain: SQTIHQWPATLVQPVGSPLSLECTVEGTSNPNLYWYRQAAGRGLQLLFYSVGIGQISSEVPQNLSASRPQDRQFILSSKKLLLSDSGFYLCAWSGAGNQPQHFGDGTRLSIL.

The rearrangement uses TRBV5-1 and TRBJ2-3; D may be TRBD1 or TRBD2 (5 bases each). Germline lookup yields CDR1 SGHRS and CDR2 YFSETQ. This CDR3 comprises 16 residues. Deletions cut 7 bases from V and 6 bases from J, with 24 bases between. The DNA of the CDR3 is TGCGCCAGCTCCCTTGGGGGTCGCTTTCCCCCGGATACGCAGTATTTT. Translated: CASSLGGRFPPDTQYF.